This TCR beta chain was identified during a study of blood T cell repertoires in COVID-19. Study overall: Spain, Italy and the United States supplied samples that represented acute and convalescent COVID-19. T cells, B-cell-depleted T cells, or PBMCs supplied cDNA or gDNA.

As processed by the authors: Estimated nucleated cell counts came from reference gene primer amplification. This table comes from immunoSEQ multiplex PCR, and its TCRdb copy is limited to in-frame clones, with some not included. That table is the source of V, J and clone size, and D and trimming were worked out from the DNA. The table shows approximately 310,000 clones, with around 87% occurring only once. The J segment lost 0 bases and the V segment lost 6 bases, leaving 5 bases of the junction unmatched. Germline CDR1 LNHDA, CDR2 SQIVND (reference sequence). The length of the CDR3 is 16 residues. Sequenced input: peripheral blood. This TCR came from a woman between 45 and 65 years old who had recovered from COVID-19. V and J are TRBV19 and TRBJ2-6; 7 nucleotides agree with TRBD2. This CDR3 is CASRRSGASGANVLTF. The DNA of the CDR3 is TGTGCCAGTAGGAGAAGCGGGGCCTCTGGGGCCAACGTCCTGACTTTC. The full variable domain, in which reference TRBV19 and TRBJ2-6 provide the parts outside the CDR3, is DGGITQSPKYLFRKEGQNVTLSCEQNLNHDAMYWYRQDPGQGLRLIYYSQIVNDFQKGDIAEGYSVSREKKESFPLTVTSAQKNPTAFYLCASRRSGASGANVLTFGAGSRLTVL.